This TCR beta chain was profiled in a study of CD8+ T cells in alopecia areata. Study-level findings and limits: Compared with normal scalp, lesional scalp had higher clonality and more expanded CD8+ clones. The study found TCR sharing across patients less clear than in mice, possibly for HLA reasons.

Treatment meaning: oral pan-JAK inhibitor, 5-10 mg twice daily. Extraction and reverse transcription of RNA yielded cDNA as the sequencing template. Repertoires were generated with immunoSEQ multiplex PCR, while TCRdb's copy carries only in-frame clones and drops some. The profile shows more than 150,000 clones, 51% of them singletons. The CDR3 length is 15 residues. Germline CDR1 reads MNHNS; CDR2 reads SASEGT. V lost 2 bases, J lost 6 bases, and 8 bases stayed unmatched. This clone ranks as medium-sized. What it recognizes is unknown. The sequence came from a human donor with alopecia areata. The sample here was CD8+ T cells sorted from blood, taken around week 54, from a patient treated with tofacitinib. The V call is TRBV6-1, the J call TRBJ2-7; the match to TRBD2 covers 9 bases. The CDR3 nucleotides read TGTGCCAGCAGTGAAAATTCAGCGGGGGGATCCGAGCAGTACTTC. This gives the protein CASSENSAGGSEQYF.